The present T cell receptor (beta chain) was sequenced within a study of T cell repertoires in cytomegalovirus infection. TCRdb reanalysed the reads using MiXCR and keeps one entry per CDR3 protein. This sample carries some 97,000 distinct CDR3 sequences, more than 20% of them seen once, and the ten largest clones take roughly two fifths. The CDR3 sequence is 13 residues long. V lost 7 bases and J lost 1, with 11 bases in between. This clonotype was seen ten or more times. Sequencing was performed on CD8+ T cells from PBMCs. This clonotype was obtained from a human donor in good health (CMV status not recorded). Some clones in this sample may be carry-over from other donors' samples. The chain has TRBV12-3 or TRBV12-4 and TRBJ2-7; D gene unclear. The CDR3 is CASNIDGSYEQYF. CDR3 nucleotide sequence: TGTGCCAGCAATATCGACGGATCCTACGAGCAGTACTTC.